The present T cell receptor beta chain was sequenced within a study of T-cell reconstitution after alpha-beta-depleted transplantation in children. Preparation of the TCRbeta library used unique molecular identifiers. MiXCR, applied by TCRdb to the PCR reads, yields one record per CDR3 protein. Of about 58,000 distinct CDR3 sequences in the sample, roughly 46% were seen once. The TCR was taken from a male patient aged 10 to 17 who had a stem cell transplant for acute lymphoblastic leukemia, so the T cells may come from the graft donor. The sample consisted of PBMCs, mostly from graft donor cells, taken 360 days after TCRalphabeta/CD19-depleted stem cell transplant.

In DNA form, the CDR3 reads TGTGCCAGCAGCTTAGCGCCGGGGCGGTCTAGCTCCTACGAGCAGTACTTC. It translates to CASSLAPGRSSSYEQYF. The genes are TRBV7-6 and TRBJ2-7; D might be TRBD1 or TRBD2, each matching 5 bases. The germline V gene has CDR1 SGHVS and CDR2 FNYEAQ. Between the trimmed V and J ends, which lost 0 bases and 0 bases, there was a span of 15 bases. The CDR3 loop spans 17 amino acids.